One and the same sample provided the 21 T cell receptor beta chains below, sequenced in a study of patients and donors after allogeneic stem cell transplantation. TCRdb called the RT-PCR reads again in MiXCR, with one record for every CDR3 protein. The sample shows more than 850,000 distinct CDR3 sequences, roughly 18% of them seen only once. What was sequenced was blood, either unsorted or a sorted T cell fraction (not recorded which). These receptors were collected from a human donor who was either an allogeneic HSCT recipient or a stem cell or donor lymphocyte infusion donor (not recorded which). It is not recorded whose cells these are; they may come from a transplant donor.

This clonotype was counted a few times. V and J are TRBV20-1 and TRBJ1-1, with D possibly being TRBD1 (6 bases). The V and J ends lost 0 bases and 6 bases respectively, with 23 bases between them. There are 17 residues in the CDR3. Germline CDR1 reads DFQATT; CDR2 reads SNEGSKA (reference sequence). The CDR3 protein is CSARDRGGGRPSSEAFF. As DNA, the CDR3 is TGCAGTGCTAGAGATCGGGGGGGCGGACGCCCTAGCTCTGAAGCTTTCTTT.

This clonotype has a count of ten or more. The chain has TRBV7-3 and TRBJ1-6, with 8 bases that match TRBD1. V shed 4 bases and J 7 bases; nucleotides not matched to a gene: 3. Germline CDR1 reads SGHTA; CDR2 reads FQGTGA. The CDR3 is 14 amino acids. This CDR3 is CASSSTGGNSPLHF. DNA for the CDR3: TGTGCCAGCAGCTCTACAGGGGGAAATTCACCCCTCCACTTT.

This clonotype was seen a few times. CDR3 nucleotides: TGTGCCACCAGCAGAGATGTGCGGAACACCGGGGAGCTGTTTTTT. As protein: CATSRDVRNTGELFF. The chain has TRBV15 and TRBJ2-2; D uncertain. V was clipped by 0 bases and J by 1 base, with 6 bases between them. The CDR3 sequence is 15 residues long. Per the germline V gene, CDR1 is LNHNV and CDR2 is YYDKDF (reference sequence).

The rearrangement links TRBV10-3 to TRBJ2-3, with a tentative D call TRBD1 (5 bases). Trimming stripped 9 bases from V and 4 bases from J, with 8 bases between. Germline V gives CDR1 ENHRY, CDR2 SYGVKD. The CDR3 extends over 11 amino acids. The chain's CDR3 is CAISGSDTQYF. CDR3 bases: TGTGCCATATCAGGGTCAGATACGCAGTATTTT.

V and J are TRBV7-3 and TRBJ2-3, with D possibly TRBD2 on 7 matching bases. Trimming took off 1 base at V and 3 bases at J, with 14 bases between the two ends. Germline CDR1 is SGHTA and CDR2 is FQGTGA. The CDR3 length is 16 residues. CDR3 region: CASSLNGGLGTDTQYF. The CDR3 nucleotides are TGTGCCAGCAGCTTAAACGGGGGGCTGGGAACAGATACGCAGTATTTT.

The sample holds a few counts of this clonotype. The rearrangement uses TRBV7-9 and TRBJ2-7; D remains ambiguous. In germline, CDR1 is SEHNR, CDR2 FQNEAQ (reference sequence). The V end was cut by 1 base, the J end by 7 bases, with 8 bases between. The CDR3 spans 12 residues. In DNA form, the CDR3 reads TGTGCCAGCAGCTTAGGGTCTACGGAGCAGTACTTC. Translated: CASSLGSTEQYF.

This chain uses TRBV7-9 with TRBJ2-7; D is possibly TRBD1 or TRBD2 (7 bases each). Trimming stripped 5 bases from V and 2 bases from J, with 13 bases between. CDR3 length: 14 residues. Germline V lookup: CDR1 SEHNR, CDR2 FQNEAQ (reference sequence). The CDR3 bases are TGTGCCAGCAGCACCAGCGGGACAGCCTACGAGCAGTACTTC. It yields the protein CASSTSGTAYEQYF.

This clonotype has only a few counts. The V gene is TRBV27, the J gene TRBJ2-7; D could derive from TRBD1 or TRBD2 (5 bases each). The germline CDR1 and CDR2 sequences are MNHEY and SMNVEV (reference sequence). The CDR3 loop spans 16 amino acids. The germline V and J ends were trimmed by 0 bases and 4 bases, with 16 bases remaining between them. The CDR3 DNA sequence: TGTGCCAGCAGTTTATCATACCGGGGCCTGAGTTACGAGCAGTACTTC. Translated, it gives CASSLSYRGLSYEQYF.

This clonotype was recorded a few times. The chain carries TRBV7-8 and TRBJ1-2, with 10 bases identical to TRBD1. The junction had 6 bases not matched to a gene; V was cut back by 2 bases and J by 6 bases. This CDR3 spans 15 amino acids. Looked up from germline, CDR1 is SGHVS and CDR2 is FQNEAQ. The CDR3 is CASSLYRDRGDGYTF. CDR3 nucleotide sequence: TGTGCCAGCAGCTTATACCGGGACAGGGGAGATGGCTACACCTTC.

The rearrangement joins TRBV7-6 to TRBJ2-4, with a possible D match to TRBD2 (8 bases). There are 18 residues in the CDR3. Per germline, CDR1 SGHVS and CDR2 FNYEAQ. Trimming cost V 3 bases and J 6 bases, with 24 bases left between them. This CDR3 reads CASSFLAGGGTALNIQYF. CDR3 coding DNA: TGTGCCAGCAGCTTCTTAGCAGGCGGGGGGACAGCTCTAAACATTCAGTACTTC.

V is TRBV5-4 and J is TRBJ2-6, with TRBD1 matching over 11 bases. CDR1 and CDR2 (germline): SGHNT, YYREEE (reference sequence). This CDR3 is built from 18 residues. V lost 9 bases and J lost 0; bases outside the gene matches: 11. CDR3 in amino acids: CATKSGQGASSGANVLTF. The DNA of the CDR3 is TGTGCCACAAAGTCTGGACAGGGGGCATCCTCTGGGGCCAACGTCCTGACTTTC.

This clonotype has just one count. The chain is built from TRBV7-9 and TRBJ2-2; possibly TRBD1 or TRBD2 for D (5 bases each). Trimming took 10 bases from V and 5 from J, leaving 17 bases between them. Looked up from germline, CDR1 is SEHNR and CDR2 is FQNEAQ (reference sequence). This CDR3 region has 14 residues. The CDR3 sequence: CATPERDGTGELFF. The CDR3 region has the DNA TGTGCCACCCCCGAAAGGGACGGGACCGGGGAGCTGTTTTTT.

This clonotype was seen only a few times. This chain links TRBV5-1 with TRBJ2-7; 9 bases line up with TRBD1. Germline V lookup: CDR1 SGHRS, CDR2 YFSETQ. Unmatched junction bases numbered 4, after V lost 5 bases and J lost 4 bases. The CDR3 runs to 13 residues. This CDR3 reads CASRTGGKYEQYF. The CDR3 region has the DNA TGCGCCAGCAGGACAGGGGGGAAGTACGAGCAGTACTTC.

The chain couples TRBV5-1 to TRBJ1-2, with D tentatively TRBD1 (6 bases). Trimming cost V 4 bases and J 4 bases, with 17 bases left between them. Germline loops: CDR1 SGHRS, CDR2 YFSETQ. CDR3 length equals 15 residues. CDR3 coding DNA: TGCGCCAGCAGCCCACCCGGACAGTCTTTCTATGGCTACACCTTC. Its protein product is CASSPPGQSFYGYTF. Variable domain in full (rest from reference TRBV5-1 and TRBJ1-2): KAGVTQTPRYLIKTRGQQVTLSCSPISGHRSVSWYQQTPGQGLQFLFEYFSETQRNKGNFPGRFSGRQFSNSRSEMNVSTLELGDSALYLCASSPPGQSFYGYTFGSGTRLTVV.

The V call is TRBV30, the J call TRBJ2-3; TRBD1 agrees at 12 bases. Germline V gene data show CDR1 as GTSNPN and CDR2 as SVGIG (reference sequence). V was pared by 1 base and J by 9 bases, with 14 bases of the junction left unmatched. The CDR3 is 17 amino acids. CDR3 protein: CAWSADRRDRGPGTQYF. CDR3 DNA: TGTGCCTGGAGTGCCGACCGCCGGGACAGGGGGCCAGGGACGCAGTATTTT.

The CDR3 reads CASSSASASTDTQYF. The CDR3 bases are TGTGCCAGCAGTTCCGCTAGCGCAAGCACAGATACGCAGTATTTT. The V gene is TRBV25-1, the J gene TRBJ2-3, with a tentative D call TRBD2 (6 bases). Germline-derived CDR1 and CDR2 are MGHDK and SYGVNS. Between the trimmed V and J ends, which lost 5 bases and 0 bases, there was a span of 12 bases. The CDR3 covers 15 residues.

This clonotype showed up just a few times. The DNA for the CDR3 is TGTGCCAGCAGTTTATTGGGTGGGGACACCATATATTTT. This gives the protein CASSLLGGDTIYF. The chain links TRBV12-3 or TRBV12-4 to TRBJ1-3; D unresolved. The V and J ends lost 2 bases and 8 bases respectively, with 10 bases between them. The length of the CDR3 is 13 residues.

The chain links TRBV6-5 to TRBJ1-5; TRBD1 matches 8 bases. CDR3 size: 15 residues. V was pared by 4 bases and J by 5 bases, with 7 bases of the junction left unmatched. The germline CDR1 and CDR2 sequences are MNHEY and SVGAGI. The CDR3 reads CASSSGQARYQPQHF. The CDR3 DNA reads TGTGCCAGCAGTTCGGGACAGGCTCGTTATCAGCCCCAGCATTTT.

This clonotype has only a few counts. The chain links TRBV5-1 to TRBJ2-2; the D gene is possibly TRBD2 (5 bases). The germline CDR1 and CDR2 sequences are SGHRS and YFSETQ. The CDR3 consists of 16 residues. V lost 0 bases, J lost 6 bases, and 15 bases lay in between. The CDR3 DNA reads TGCGCCAGCAGCTTGGGGCTAGCTGGCCAGTCCGGGGAGCTGTTTTTT. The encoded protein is CASSLGLAGQSGELFF.

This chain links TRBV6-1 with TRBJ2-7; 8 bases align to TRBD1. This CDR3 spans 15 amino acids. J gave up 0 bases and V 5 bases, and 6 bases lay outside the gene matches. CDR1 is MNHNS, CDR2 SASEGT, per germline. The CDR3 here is CASSPTGGYSYEQYF. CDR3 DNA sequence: TGTGCCAGCAGTCCCACAGGGGGATACTCCTACGAGCAGTACTTC.

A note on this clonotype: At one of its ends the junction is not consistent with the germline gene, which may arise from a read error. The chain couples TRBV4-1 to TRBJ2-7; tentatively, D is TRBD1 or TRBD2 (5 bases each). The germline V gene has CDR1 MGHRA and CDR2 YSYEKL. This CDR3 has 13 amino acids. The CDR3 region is CASSQDRKGPGKF. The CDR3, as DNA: TGCGCCAGCAGCCAAGATCGGAAGGGACCTGGAAAATTC.